This T cell receptor (beta chain) came from a study of blood T cells in healthy people across ages. PCR was performed a second time for about 6 to 12 cycles using a sample-barcoded 5' primer and a J-beta primer mix. Individual samples furnished no less than 2.5 million CDR3-containing paired-end reads apiece. TCRdb re-called the 5' RACE reads with MiXCR, one entry per CDR3 protein. The table includes approximately 1.5 million distinct CDR3 sequences, roughly 43% detected once. With respect to this clonotype: Antigen unknown.

The germline gives CDR1 MNHEY, CDR2 SVGEGT. The CDR3 loop spans 16 amino acids. With V trimmed by 6 bases and J by 7 bases, 14 bases remained unmatched. Study results and caveats: Any conclusive comparison of naive versus antigen-experienced cells was prevented by using unsorted PBMCs.

Each donor supplied ten milliliters of peripheral blood. The sequencing sample was made of blood. The chain joins TRBV6-2 or TRBV6-3 to TRBJ1-5; 8 nucleotides align to TRBD1. The receptor was isolated from a woman between 18 and 30 years old in good health. This CDR3 reads CASSHSKTGAYQPQHF. In DNA, the CDR3 is TGTGCCAGCAGCCATTCGAAGACAGGGGCATACCAGCCCCAGCATTTT.